The 20 T cell receptor beta chains given below trace back to one sample, sequenced in a study of neurological immune-mediated disorders. Time point defined: longitudinal time-point 3. TCRdb re-analysed the 5' RACE reads in MiXCR, keeping a single row per CDR3 protein. This table has 45,000 to 65,000 distinct CDR3 sequences, roughly 7.7% appearing once. Specimen: PBMCs. All receptors derive from a middle-aged woman in good health.

The chain carries TRBV20-1 and TRBJ2-5; weak D call: TRBD1 (6 bases). Germline assignment: CDR1 DFQATT and CDR2 SNEGSKA (reference sequence). V dropped 6 bases and J dropped 0 bases, with 20 bases sitting between them. The CDR3 is made up of 16 amino acids. The CDR3: CSAIEQGAPYQETQYF. As DNA, the CDR3 is TGCAGTGCCATCGAACAGGGTGCCCCTTACCAAGAGACCCAGTACTTC.

The chain joins TRBV6-5 to TRBJ2-7; TRBD2 matches 8 bases. This CDR3 spans 13 amino acids. After removal of 7 bases from V and 2 bases from J, the junction contained 4 bases not matched to a gene. The germline CDR1 and CDR2 sequences are MNHEY and SVGAGI. In DNA, the CDR3 is TGTGCCAGCATGAAGACTAGCGCCTACGAGCAGTACTTC. This sequence encodes CASMKTSAYEQYF.

This clonotype has a count of ten or more. This rearrangement joins TRBV27 to TRBJ1-2, with 8 bases that match TRBD1. J lost 3 bases, V lost 6 bases, and 6 bases had no gene match. Germline V CDR1 and CDR2: MNHEY, SMNVEV (reference sequence). The CDR3 extends over 14 amino acids. The CDR3 nucleotides are TGTGCCAGCAGACGCCTGGACAGGGACTATGGCTACACCTTC. Translated, it gives CASRRLDRDYGYTF.

This clonotype was observed at least ten times. The chain employs TRBV27 and TRBJ2-7; D is uncertain. Deletions cut 4 bases from V and 6 bases from J, with 7 bases between. The CDR3 runs to 11 residues. The germline V gene encodes CDR1 MNHEY and CDR2 SMNVEV (reference sequence). The CDR3 coding sequence is TGTGCCAGCAGTTCCCCCCCCGAGCAGTACTTC. Translating gives CASSSPPEQYF.

This clonotype was counted at least ten times. The chain links TRBV20-1 to TRBJ1-5, with D hard to call. CDR3 length equals 13 residues. In germline, CDR1 is DFQATT, CDR2 SNEGSKA (reference sequence). The V end was cut by 0 bases, the J end by 1 base, with 4 bases between. CDR3 loop: CSARDTSNQPQHF. Here the CDR3 DNA reads TGCAGTGCTAGAGACACCAGCAATCAGCCCCAGCATTTT.

This clonotype was seen at least ten times. The V and J genes are TRBV10-2 and TRBJ1-5; perhaps TRBD1 as D (5 bases). This CDR3 has 14 residues. Germline V lookup: CDR1 WSHSY, CDR2 SAAADI. The ends were cut back, 8 bases at V and 2 bases at J, with 13 bases in the middle. CDR3 protein: CASGRGHGNQPQHF. The CDR3 nucleotides are TGCGCCAGCGGCCGGGGCCATGGCAATCAGCCCCAGCATTTT.

This clonotype was observed many times. The chain employs TRBV7-2 and TRBJ2-5, with D unclear. CDR3 length equals 15 residues. Deletions cut 5 bases from V and 5 bases from J, with 18 bases between. Germline V gives CDR1 SGHTA, CDR2 FQGNSA. The CDR3 nucleotides read TGTGCCAGCAGCATATTGATCGCCACCTCTGAGACCCAGTACTTC. Its translation is CASSILIATSETQYF.

This clonotype appeared many times. This chain links TRBV12-3 or TRBV12-4 with TRBJ1-2; weak D call: TRBD1 (5 bases). The CDR3 totals 11 residues. Trimming stripped 1 base from V and 13 bases from J, with 10 bases between. The CDR3 bases are TGTGCCAGCAGTTTAGGAGGGGCTTGCACCTTC. Translated, it gives CASSLGGACTF.

This clonotype appeared many times. This chain joins TRBV20-1 and TRBJ2-1; TRBD2 is a possible D gene (5 bases). In germline, CDR1 is DFQATT, CDR2 SNEGSKA (reference sequence). The V end lost 0 bases, the J end lost 5 bases, and 14 bases lay between the germline ends. The CDR3 runs to 15 residues. CDR3 protein: CSARDLGWGDNEQFF. The CDR3 coding sequence is TGCAGTGCTAGAGATCTGGGGTGGGGAGACAATGAGCAGTTCTTC.

This clonotype was seen repeatedly, ten times or more. This chain joins TRBV6-6 and TRBJ2-1; weak D call: TRBD1 (5 bases). This CDR3 has 16 amino acids. Trimming shortened V by 6 bases and J by 3 bases, and 18 bases separated the two germline ends. Germline lookup yields CDR1 MNHNY and CDR2 SVGAGI (reference sequence). CDR3 protein: CASRSQDTRDYNEQFF. CDR3 sequence (DNA): TGTGCCAGCAGGTCCCAGGATACCAGGGACTACAATGAGCAGTTCTTC.

This clonotype was recorded at least ten times. The CDR3 nucleotides read TGTGCCAGCAGCGGGGGGACGGTGAACACTGAAGCTTTCTTT. Amino acid sequence: CASSGGTVNTEAFF. This chain joins TRBV7-2 and TRBJ1-1; D may be TRBD1 (5 bases). The CDR3 is made up of 14 amino acids. From germline, CDR1 is SGHTA and CDR2 FQGNSA. Trimming shortened V by 5 bases and J by 0 bases, and 10 bases separated the two germline ends.

This clonotype came up a few times. V usage is TRBV3-1 and J usage is TRBJ1-1; D is unclear. The length of the CDR3 is 12 residues. V was trimmed by 4 bases and J by 7 bases, leaving 10 bases between them. Germline loops: CDR1 LGHDT, CDR2 YNNKEL (reference sequence). This CDR3 is CASSPLGGEAFF. The CDR3 DNA reads TGTGCCAGCAGCCCCTTAGGAGGTGAAGCTTTCTTT.

This clonotype was found many times. The V and J genes are TRBV6-5 and TRBJ2-3; 11 positions match TRBD2. The J segment lost 5 bases and the V segment lost 6 bases, leaving 7 bases of the junction unmatched. Germline V gene sequence: CDR1 MNHEY, CDR2 SVGAGI. This CDR3 is built from 15 residues. The CDR3 spells CASRETSGTIDTQYF. In DNA, the CDR3 is TGTGCCAGCAGGGAGACTAGCGGGACCATAGATACGCAGTATTTT.

There are many counts of this clonotype. The chain employs TRBV5-6 and TRBJ1-1; D is undetermined. This CDR3 contains 13 residues. Germline assignment: CDR1 SGHDT and CDR2 YYEEEE. V was cut by 0 bases and J by 4 bases, with 7 bases left in between. In nucleotides, the CDR3 is TGTGCCAGCAGCTTGGAGCGGGCCACTGAAGCTTTCTTT. Its protein product is CASSLERATEAFF.

This clonotype was counted ten times or more. The rearrangement joins TRBV3-1 to TRBJ2-5, with TRBD2 identical over 13 bases. The CDR3 consists of 14 residues. Germline assignment: CDR1 LGHDT and CDR2 YNNKEL (reference sequence). Trimming cost V 8 bases and J 2 bases; bases outside gene matches: 2. The CDR3 sequence: CASRTSGGQETQYF. CDR3 sequence (DNA): TGTGCCAGCCGGACTAGCGGGGGTCAAGAGACCCAGTACTTC.

This clonotype was counted ten times or more. This chain uses TRBV3-1 with TRBJ2-7; no clear D. CDR3 size: 14 residues. Between the trimmed V and J ends, which lost 0 bases and 7 bases, there was a span of 13 bases. Per the germline V gene, CDR1 is LGHDT and CDR2 is YNNKEL (reference sequence). CDR3 DNA sequence: TGTGCCAGCAGCCAAGATCTTAGGGCGTCGGAGCAGTACTTC. It encodes CASSQDLRASEQYF.

This clonotype was counted many times. The rearrangement joins TRBV27 to TRBJ2-6; perhaps TRBD2 as D (6 bases). Germline values: CDR1 MNHEY, CDR2 SMNVEV (reference sequence). V dropped 4 bases and J dropped 1 base, with 14 bases sitting between them. The CDR3 covers 17 residues. Here the CDR3 reads CASSSGVRVSGANVLTF. In nucleotides, the CDR3 is TGTGCCAGCAGTTCGGGAGTACGGGTATCTGGGGCCAACGTCCTGACTTTC. The entire variable domain, with the rest obtained from reference TRBV27 and TRBJ2-6, is as follows: EAQVTQNPRYLITVTGKKLTVTCSQNMNHEYMSWYRQDPGLGLRQIYYSMNVEVTDKGDVPEGYKVSRKEKRNFPLILESPSPNQTSLYFCASSSGVRVSGANVLTFGAGSRLTVL.

The sample holds many counts of this clonotype. This chain connects TRBV4-3 to TRBJ2-3; D is undetermined. Germline V lookup: CDR1 LGHNA, CDR2 YSLEER. V was trimmed by 1 base and J by 3 bases, leaving 11 bases between them. CDR3 length equals 15 residues. CDR3 sequence reads: CASSQGAGVTDTQYF. The CDR3 coding sequence is TGCGCCAGCAGCCAAGGAGCAGGAGTAACAGATACGCAGTATTTT.

There are many counts of this clonotype. V gene TRBV27 combines with J gene TRBJ2-1; D possibly matches TRBD1 or TRBD2 (6 bases each). The CDR3 is 14 residues long. Trimming removed 2 bases at V and 6 bases at J, with 11 bases between. CDR1 MNHEY and CDR2 SMNVEV come from the germline V gene (reference sequence). The CDR3 sequence: CASSLSRGRNEQFF. CDR3 in DNA: TGTGCCAGCAGTTTAAGTCGGGGGCGCAATGAGCAGTTCTTC.

This clonotype showed up many times. V usage is TRBV7-3 and J usage is TRBJ2-7, with D tentatively TRBD2 (6 bases). The germline gives CDR1 SGHTA, CDR2 FQGTGA. With 4 bases removed from V and 3 bases from J, the gap between germline ends came to 10 bases. This CDR3 is 13 amino acids long. CDR3 in DNA: TGTGCCAGCAGCTATAGCGGTTTCTACGAGCAGTACTTC. This translates into CASSYSGFYEQYF. Based on the CDR3 plus reference TRBV7-3 and TRBJ2-7, the full variable domain is GAGVSQTPSNKVTEKGKYVELRCDPISGHTALYWYRQSLGQGPEFLIYFQGTGAADDSGLPNDRFFAVRPEGSVSTLKIQRTERGDSAVYLCASSYSGFYEQYFGPGTRLTVT.